This TCR beta chain comes out of a study of post-analysis software for immune sequencing data. Study summary: The courses of disease that were included comprised relapsing-remitting, secondary progressive and progressive-relapsing multiple sclerosis. Whole-study results and caveats: Five or six TRBV segments, TRBV5-6, TRBV5-1 and TRBV20-1 among them, were found more frequent in patients than controls. Batch-mates among the samples co-clustered strongly by F measure. Versus controls, multiple sclerosis patients showed significantly lower diversity (normalized Chao1).

The CDR3 spans 16 residues. The V gene end was trimmed by 5 bases and the J gene end by 10 bases; junction bases not matched to a gene: 14. CDR1 and CDR2 (germline): ENHRY, SYGVKD. Prepared TCR beta cDNA libraries contained unique molecular identifiers. Researchers reported some 500,000 cDNA molecules coming from approximately 1 to 10 million T cells. MiXCR, run by TCRdb on the PCR reads, gives a single entry per CDR3 protein. The sample carries about 260,000 distinct CDR3 sequences, about 40% recorded once. Comment on this clonotype: Its specificity is not known.

This chain joins TRBV10-3 and TRBJ2-7; 13 positions match TRBD2. The sequence was collected from a girl aged 5-17 years with multiple sclerosis. Material: blood. The CDR3 sequence: CAISKGLAGTQEAQYF. The CDR3 coding sequence is TGTGCCATCAGTAAGGGACTAGCGGGGACGCAAGAGGCCCAGTACTTC.